A selection of T cell receptor beta chains follows, all from one sample in a study of T cell responses to AZD1222 COVID-19 vaccine. Profiling relied on immunoSEQ multiplex PCR, and the TCRdb table lists in-frame clones only, not all of them. The sample records some 99,000 clones, 65% to 85% being singletons. The sample was peripheral blood, taken 28 days after the second AZD1222 dose. The source is an adult who received the AZD1222 COVID-19 vaccine. CDR3s include the opening cysteine and the closing phenylalanine or tryptophan. Each record gives: CDR3 DNA, CDR3 protein, V gene, D gene, clone size, J gene. A D gene is named only where the DNA matches it firmly. Clone size appears in some rows only: once, few, many, or a class for an expanded clone.

TGTGCCAGCAGCTTAGAAGGTCCTTCCTCCTATAATTCACCCCTCCACTTT CASSLEGPSSYNSPLHF TRBV5-6 NA NA TRBJ1-6
TGTGCCAGCAGCCGTGACAGAAACACCATATATTTT CASSRDRNTIYF TRBV9 NA NA TRBJ1-3
TGTGCCAGCAGCCCTGACAAGGGCCAGCATGGCTACACCTTC CASSPDKGQHGYTF TRBV3-1/TRBV3-2 NA NA TRBJ1-2
TGTGCCAGCTCACTGACAGATAACACCGGGGAGCTGTTTTTT CASSLTDNTGELFF TRBV18 NA NA TRBJ2-2
TGTGCCAGTAGCGGGGGAGCTATCACAGATACGCAGTATTTT CASSGGAITDTQYF TRBV19 NA NA TRBJ2-3
TGTGCCAGTAGTTTAAGGACGCAGAACACTGAAGCTTTCTTT CASSLRTQNTEAFF TRBV19 NA NA TRBJ1-1
TGTGCCACCAGTGATTTGCGAACAGATACGCAGTATTTT CATSDLRTDTQYF TRBV24-1 NA NA TRBJ2-3
TGTGCCAGCAGCTTAGGAGGCTTCACCCGCACAGATACGCAGTATTTT CASSLGGFTRTDTQYF TRBV7-9 NA NA TRBJ2-3
TGTGCCAGCAGCTTATCTGGATATACGCAGTATTTT CASSLSGYTQYF TRBV11-3 NA NA TRBJ2-3
TGTGCCAGCAGTGGATGGGGGGCGAGAACTGAAGCTTTCTTT CASSGWGARTEAFF TRBV2 NA NA TRBJ1-1
TGTGCCAGCAGCCAGGAACCCTACGGACAGAGAGCTAACTATGGCTACACCTTC CASSQEPYGQRANYGYTF TRBV3-1/TRBV3-2 NA NA TRBJ1-2
TGTGCCAGCGGTCTCGCTAGCTTTAATGAGCAGTTCTTC CASGLASFNEQFF TRBV2 NA NA TRBJ2-1
TGTGCCAGCAGCTTAGAAAAATTGGGGAGGGGGCGGAATACTGAAGCTTTCTTT CASSLEKLGRGRNTEAFF TRBV7-9 TRBD1 NA TRBJ1-1
TGTGCCAGCAGTGTATCAGGCGGGGGGGCCACAGATACGCAGTATTTT CASSVSGGGATDTQYF TRBV6-1 TRBD2 NA TRBJ2-3
TGTGCCAGCAGTACTGGACAGACCACAACTAATGAAAAACTGTTTTTT CASSTGQTTTNEKLFF TRBV2 NA NA TRBJ1-4
TGTGCCAGCAGTTTATATGTAGCGGGGAACACAGATACGCAGTATTTT CASSLYVAGNTDTQYF TRBV27 TRBD2 NA TRBJ2-3
TGCGCCAGCAGCCGTCCCGAGAACACTGAAGCTTTCTTT CASSRPENTEAFF TRBV5-1 NA NA TRBJ1-1
TGTGCCAGTAGGCCGGGGAGGGGGGCTACCGATGAGCAGTTCTTC CASRPGRGATDEQFF TRBV19 NA NA TRBJ2-1
TGTGCCAGCAGCCGAAACAGGTACGAGCAGTACTTC CASSRNRYEQYF TRBV7-2 NA NA TRBJ2-7
TGCGCCAGCAGCTTGGATTTTTTCAGCTACACCTTC CASSLDFFSYTF TRBV5-1 NA NA TRBJ1-2
TGTGCCAGCAGCCTCCTTGGTACTGAAGCTTTCTTT CASSLLGTEAFF TRBV7-9 NA few TRBJ1-1
TGTGCCAGCAGCTTAAAAGGGGATGAGCAGTTCTTC CASSLKGDEQFF TRBV7-3 NA NA TRBJ2-1
TGTGCCAGCAGCCCCCTTAATAAACAGGGGGCTTACGAGCAGTACTTC CASSPLNKQGAYEQYF TRBV21-1 NA once TRBJ2-7
TGTGCCAGCAGTCCTCCACAGGGGTCTAGCTACGAGCAGTACTTC CASSPPQGSSYEQYF TRBV5-4 TRBD1 NA TRBJ2-7
TGTGCCAGCAGCCTACAGGGGGCAGGGGATCAGCCCCAGCATTTT CASSLQGAGDQPQHF TRBV7-9 TRBD1 NA TRBJ1-5
TGTGCCAGCAGCCCCGGGACTCAGACGACCTACGAGCAGTACTTC CASSPGTQTTYEQYF TRBV6-6 NA NA TRBJ2-7
TGCGCCAGCAGCTTCCCAGAACTAGCGCCGAGAGAATTCCGAGAGACCCAGTACTTC CASSFPELAPREFRETQYF TRBV5-1 TRBD2 NA TRBJ2-5
TGTGCCAGCTCACCGGGACTAGCGGAAGAGACCCAGTACTTC CASSPGLAEETQYF TRBV18 TRBD2 NA TRBJ2-5
TGTGCCACCAGCAGAGACGGGGGAGACGAGCAGTACTTC CATSRDGGDEQYF TRBV15 NA once TRBJ2-7
TGTGCCAGCAGTTGGGCCGGCGATAATTCACCCCTCCACTTT CASSWAGDNSPLHF TRBV27 NA once TRBJ1-6
TGTGCCAGCAGCCCGGACCCCACTCGTTACAATGAGCAGTTCTTC CASSPDPTRYNEQFF TRBV7-2 NA NA TRBJ2-1
TGTGCCAGCTCAAAGGGTCCACTAGCGGGAATCTACGAGCAGTACTTC CASSKGPLAGIYEQYF TRBV18 TRBD2 once TRBJ2-7
TGTGCCAGCAGCTTGAGGGAGAAAGAGACCCAGTACTTC CASSLREKETQYF TRBV5-4 NA NA TRBJ2-5
TGCAGTGTTCGCAGGAACTATGGCTACACCTTC CSVRRNYGYTF TRBV20-1 NA NA TRBJ1-2
TGTGCCAGCAGCCCACAACCTAGCGGGAGGATTAGTGAGCAGTTCTTC CASSPQPSGRISEQFF TRBV7-9 TRBD2 NA TRBJ2-1
TGTGCCAGCACCCTACCAACTCGGTGGGGCTACACCTTC CASTLPTRWGYTF TRBV27 NA NA TRBJ1-2
TGTGCCAGCAGTTACGGACAGTCCTACTACGAGCAGTACTTC CASSYGQSYYEQYF TRBV6-5 NA NA TRBJ2-7
TGTGCCAGCAACGGACAGCTGAACACTGAAGCTTTCTTT CASNGQLNTEAFF TRBV6-5 NA NA TRBJ1-1
TGTGCCAGCAGCTTGGGGACAGGGGGCATCAGCACTGAAGCTTTCTTT CASSLGTGGISTEAFF TRBV7-3 TRBD1 NA TRBJ1-1
TGCGCCAGCAGCCGAGGGGTGAGAGGCTACACCTTC CASSRGVRGYTF TRBV5-1 NA NA TRBJ1-2
TGTGCCAGCTCACCTATACGAAGCGTCTCTGGGGCCAACGTCCTGACTTTC CASSPIRSVSGANVLTF TRBV18 NA NA TRBJ2-6
TGTGCCAGCAGTGAACTCCACTTGAACACCGGGGAGCTGTTTTTT CASSELHLNTGELFF TRBV6-1 NA NA TRBJ2-2
TGCGCCAGCAGCCAAGATCCTAGCGGCCACACAGATACGCAGTATTTT CASSQDPSGHTDTQYF TRBV4-1 TRBD2 NA TRBJ2-3
TGTGCCAGTAGTAGGAGGGAATGGTCTCGAATGAACACCGGGGAGCTGTTTTTT CASSRREWSRMNTGELFF TRBV19 NA NA TRBJ2-2
TGTGCCAGCAGTTGGGGGACAGGGACGAACACTGAAGCTTTCTTT CASSWGTGTNTEAFF TRBV6-5 TRBD1 NA TRBJ1-1
TGTGCCAGCAGTGGGAGGGGACCGGGCCTCGGAAACACCATATATTTT CASSGRGPGLGNTIYF TRBV6-1 NA few TRBJ1-3
TGTGCCAGCAGAGTGCCGACAGGACCCTCGGACGAGCAGTACTTC CASRVPTGPSDEQYF TRBV5-8 NA NA TRBJ2-7
TGTGCCAGCAGCTTGATAGGGACAGTTAACACCGGGGAGCTGTTTTTT CASSLIGTVNTGELFF TRBV5-8 TRBD1 NA TRBJ2-2